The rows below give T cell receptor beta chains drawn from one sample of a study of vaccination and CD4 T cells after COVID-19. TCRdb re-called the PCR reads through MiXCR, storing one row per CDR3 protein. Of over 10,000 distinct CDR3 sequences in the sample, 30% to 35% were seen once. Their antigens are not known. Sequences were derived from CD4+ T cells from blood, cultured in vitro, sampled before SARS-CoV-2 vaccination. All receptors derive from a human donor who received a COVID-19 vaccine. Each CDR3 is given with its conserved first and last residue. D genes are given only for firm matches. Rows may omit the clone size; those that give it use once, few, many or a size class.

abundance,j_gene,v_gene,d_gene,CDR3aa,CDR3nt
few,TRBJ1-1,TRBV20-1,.,CSARDSRGVEAFF,TGCAGTGCTAGAGATTCGAGGGGGGTTGAAGCTTTCTTT
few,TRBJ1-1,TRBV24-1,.,CATSAYRVETEAFF,TGTGCCACCAGTGCTTACAGGGTTGAGACTGAAGCTTTCTTT
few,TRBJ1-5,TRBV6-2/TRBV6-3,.,CASSYRGNQPQHF,TGTGCCAGCAGTTACCGGGGCAATCAGCCCCAGCATTTT
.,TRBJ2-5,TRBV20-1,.,CSAEGTSAETQYF,TGCAGTGCAGAGGGGACTTCGGCAGAGACCCAGTACTTC
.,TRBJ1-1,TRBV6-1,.,CASSEVVTGRALNTEAFF,TGTGCCAGCAGTGAAGTTGTCACAGGGAGGGCCTTGAACACTGAAGCTTTCTTT
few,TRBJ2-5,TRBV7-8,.,CASSSRGQDYTQETQYF,TGTGCCAGCAGCTCGCGTGGACAGGACTATACGCAAGAGACCCAGTACTTC
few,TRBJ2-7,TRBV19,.,CASSMRAGVSYEQYF,TGTGCCAGTAGTATGAGGGCCGGTGTAAGCTACGAGCAGTACTTC
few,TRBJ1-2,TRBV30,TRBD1,CAWSPGGFYGYTF,TGTGCCTGGAGTCCAGGGGGCTTCTATGGCTACACCTTC
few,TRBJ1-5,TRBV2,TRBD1,CASSGGGGLGNQPQHF,TGTGCCAGCAGTGGAGGGGGCGGGTTGGGCAATCAGCCCCAGCATTTT
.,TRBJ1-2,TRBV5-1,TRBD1,CASSLWDRANYGYTF,TGCGCCAGCAGCTTGTGGGACAGAGCTAACTATGGCTACACCTTC
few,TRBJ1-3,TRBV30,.,CAYRYSGNTIYF,TGTGCCTATCGGTACTCTGGAAACACCATATATTTT
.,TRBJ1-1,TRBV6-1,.,CASTWGGDTEAFF,TGTGCCAGCACCTGGGGGGGCGACACTGAAGCTTTCTTT
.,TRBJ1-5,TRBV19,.,CASRMVGTAYSNQPQHF,TGTGCCAGTAGGATGGTCGGGACGGCCTATAGCAATCAGCCCCAGCATTTT
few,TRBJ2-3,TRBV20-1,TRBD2,CSATAWRTSGGSSTDTQYF,TGCAGTGCTACAGCTTGGAGGACTAGCGGGGGTTCCAGCACAGATACGCAGTATTTT
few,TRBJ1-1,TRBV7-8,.,CASSSGKNTEAFF,TGTGCCAGCAGCAGCGGAAAGAACACTGAAGCTTTCTTT
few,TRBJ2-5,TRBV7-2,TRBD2,CASSLGLAGQETQYF,TGTGCCAGCAGCTTAGGACTAGCGGGGCAAGAGACCCAGTACTTC
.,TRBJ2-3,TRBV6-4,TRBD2,CASSDLAGASRGTQYF,TGTGCCAGCAGTGACTTAGCGGGGGCGAGCAGGGGTACGCAGTATTTT
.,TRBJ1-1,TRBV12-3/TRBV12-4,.,CASRVTGNTEAFF,TGTGCCAGCAGGGTGACAGGGAACACTGAAGCTTTCTTT
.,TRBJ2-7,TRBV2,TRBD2,CASSEGGTSYEQYF,TGTGCCAGCAGCGAGGGAGGGACCTCCTACGAGCAGTACTTC
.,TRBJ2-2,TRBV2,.,CASIPVGTGELFF,TGTGCCAGCATCCCGGTGGGGACCGGGGAGCTGTTTTTT
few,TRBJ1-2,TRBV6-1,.,CASSELPSYGYTF,TGTGCCAGCAGTGAATTGCCTTCGTATGGCTACACCTTC
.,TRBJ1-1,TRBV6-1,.,CATAPGAMNTEAFF,TGTGCCACCGCTCCCGGGGCCATGAACACTGAAGCTTTCTTT
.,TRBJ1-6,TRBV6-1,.,CASSTGTPIRGASPLHF,TGTGCCAGCAGTACTGGGACGCCGATACGTGGGGCTTCACCCCTCCACTTT
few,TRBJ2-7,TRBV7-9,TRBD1,CASSLSRTGFNEQYF,TGTGCCAGCAGCTTGTCTAGGACAGGGTTTAACGAGCAGTACTTC
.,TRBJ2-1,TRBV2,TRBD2,CASSRRRGAPSEQFF,TGTGCCAGCAGTCGCCGGCGGGGGGCTCCGTCTGAGCAGTTCTTC
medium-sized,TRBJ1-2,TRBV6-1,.,CASRPGVFYGYTF,TGTGCCAGCAGACCTGGGGTATTCTATGGCTACACCTTC
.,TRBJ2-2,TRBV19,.,CASSFSFGELFF,TGTGCCAGTAGTTTTAGCTTCGGGGAGCTGTTTTTT
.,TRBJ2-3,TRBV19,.,CASSIGGPDTQYF,TGTGCCAGTAGTATAGGTGGTCCAGATACGCAGTATTTT
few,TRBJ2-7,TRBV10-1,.,CASSPRAGVGYEQYF,TGCGCCAGCAGTCCCCGGGCAGGGGTCGGCTACGAGCAGTACTTC
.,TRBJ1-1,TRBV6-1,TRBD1,CASSENRGSTEAFF,TGTGCCAGCAGTGAAAACAGGGGGTCAACTGAAGCTTTCTTT
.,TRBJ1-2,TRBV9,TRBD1,CASSVTGTAYGYTF,TGTGCCAGCAGCGTAACCGGGACAGCCTATGGCTACACCTTC
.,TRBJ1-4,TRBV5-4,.,CASSQGGVGEKLFF,TGTGCCAGCAGCCAGGGAGGTGTTGGTGAAAAACTGTTTTTT
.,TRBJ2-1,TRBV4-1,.,CASSPHARRLDGSYNEQFF,TGCGCCAGCAGCCCCCATGCGAGGAGATTGGACGGTTCCTACAATGAGCAGTTCTTC
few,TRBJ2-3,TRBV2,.,CASSKDREGDTQYF,TGTGCCAGCAGCAAAGACAGGGAGGGAGATACGCAGTATTTT
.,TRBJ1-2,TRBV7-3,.,CASSLTGDGYTF,TGTGCCAGCAGCTTAACGGGGGATGGCTACACCTTC
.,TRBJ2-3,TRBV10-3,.,CAISPGLSSTDTQYF,TGTGCCATCTCCCCGGGGCTTTCTAGCACAGATACGCAGTATTTT
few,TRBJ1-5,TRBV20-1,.,CSARPSGGRGPQHF,TGCAGTGCTAGACCCTCCGGGGGGCGAGGGCCCCAGCATTTT